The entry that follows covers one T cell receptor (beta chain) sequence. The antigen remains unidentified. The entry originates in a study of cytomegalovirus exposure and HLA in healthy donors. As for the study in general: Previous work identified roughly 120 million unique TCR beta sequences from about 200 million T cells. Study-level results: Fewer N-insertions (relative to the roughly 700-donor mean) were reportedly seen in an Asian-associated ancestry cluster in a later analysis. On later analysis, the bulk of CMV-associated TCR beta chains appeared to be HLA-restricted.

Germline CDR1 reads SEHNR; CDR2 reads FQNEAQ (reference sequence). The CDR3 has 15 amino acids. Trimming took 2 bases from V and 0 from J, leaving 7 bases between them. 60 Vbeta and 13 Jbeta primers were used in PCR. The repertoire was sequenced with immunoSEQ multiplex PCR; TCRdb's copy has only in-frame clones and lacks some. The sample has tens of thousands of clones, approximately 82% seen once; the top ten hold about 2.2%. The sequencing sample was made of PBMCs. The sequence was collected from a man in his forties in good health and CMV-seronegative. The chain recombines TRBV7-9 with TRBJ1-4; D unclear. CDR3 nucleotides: TGTGCCAGCAGCTTAAGCGAAGCAACTAATGAAAAACTGTTTTTT. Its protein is CASSLSEATNEKLFF.